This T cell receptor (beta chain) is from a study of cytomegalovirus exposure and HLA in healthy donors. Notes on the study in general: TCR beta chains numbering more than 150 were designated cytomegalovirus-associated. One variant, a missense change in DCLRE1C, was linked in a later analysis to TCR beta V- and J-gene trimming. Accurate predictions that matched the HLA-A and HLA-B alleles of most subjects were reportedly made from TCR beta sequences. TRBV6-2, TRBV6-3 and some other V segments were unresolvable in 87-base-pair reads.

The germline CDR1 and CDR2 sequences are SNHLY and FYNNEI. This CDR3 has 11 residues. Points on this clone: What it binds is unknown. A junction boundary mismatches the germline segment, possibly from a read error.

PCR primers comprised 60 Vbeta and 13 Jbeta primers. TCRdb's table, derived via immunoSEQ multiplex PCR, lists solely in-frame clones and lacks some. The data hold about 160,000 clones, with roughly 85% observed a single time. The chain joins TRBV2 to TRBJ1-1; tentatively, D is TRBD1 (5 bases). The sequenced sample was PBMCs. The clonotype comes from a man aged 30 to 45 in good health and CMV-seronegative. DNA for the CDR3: TGTGCCAGCAAGGGGAACACTAAAGCTTTCTTT. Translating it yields CASKGNTKAFF.